These 23 T cell receptor beta chains originate from one sample sequenced in a study of T-cell memory formation after mild COVID-19 (TCRdb year 2021). The library relied on 5' RACE. The instrument given in TCRdb is Illumina NovaSeq 6000. TCRdb trimmed the raw reads at Q25, called clones with MiXCR and kept productive beta chains. Rows with a matching CDR3 protein are joined into one entry that keeps the most common DNA and genes. This sample gives 400,000 to 550,000 distinct CDR3 sequences in total; 20% to 25% of them show up just once. The top ten constitute roughly an eighth of the sample. The specimen sequenced was PBMCs or a T cell subset sorted from them (not recorded which). These receptors all come from an adult woman who had mild COVID-19 (a few samples of this study predate the infection). The sample titles of this study are shuffled in the database, so cell type and time point are left out; the donor was told from shared clones.

The rearrangement joins TRBV7-6 to TRBJ2-7; D possibly corresponds to TRBD2 (5 bases). V lost 3 bases, J lost 3 bases, and 15 bases lay in between. CDR1 is SGHVS and CDR2 is FNYEAQ in the germline V gene. The CDR3 sequence is 15 residues long. Written as DNA, the CDR3 is TGTGCCAGCAGCTTTAATGATGGCGGGTTCTACGAGCAGTACTTC. This sequence encodes CASSFNDGGFYEQYF.

This clonotype came up many times. The V call is TRBV6-5, the J call TRBJ1-5; unclear D gene. V lost 6 bases to trimming and J lost 0 bases, with 12 bases between them. Germline lookup yields CDR1 MNHEY and CDR2 SVGAGI. The CDR3 is 15 residues long. DNA for the CDR3: TGTGCCAGCAGACCCTTCGCGGATAGCAATCAGCCCCAGCATTTT. It is translated as CASRPFADSNQPQHF.

The chain recombines TRBV20-1 with TRBJ2-3; D is unresolved. The CDR3 extends over 14 amino acids. Germline V gene lookup returns CDR1 DFQATT and CDR2 SNEGSKA (reference sequence). The V and J ends lost 0 bases and 0 bases respectively, with 7 bases between them. As DNA, the CDR3 is TGCAGTGCTAGAGACACAGAGAGCACAGATACGCAGTATTTT. Amino acids: CSARDTESTDTQYF.

The gene calls are TRBV4-2 and TRBJ2-1; D remains unclear. V gave up 0 bases and J gave up 1 base, with 22 bases separating them. This CDR3 has 20 residues. The germline CDR1 and CDR2 sequences are LGHNA and YNFKEQ. This chain's CDR3 is CASSQDFAPRSRRSYNEQFF. CDR3 sequence (DNA): TGTGCCAGCAGCCAAGATTTCGCCCCGCGGTCCAGGCGATCCTACAATGAGCAGTTCTTC.

The chain couples TRBV6-1 to TRBJ2-5, with D perhaps TRBD2 (6 bases). Germline-derived CDR1 and CDR2 are MNHNS and SASEGT. The CDR3 runs 14 residues. The V and J ends lost 1 base and 5 bases respectively, with 11 bases between them. The CDR3 sequence: CASSEVGGIETQYF. CDR3 DNA: TGTGCCAGCAGTGAAGTAGGAGGGATCGAGACCCAGTACTTC.

This clonotype was seen more than once but under ten times. The V call is TRBV5-1, the J call TRBJ2-4; TRBD1 might be the D (6 bases). V lost 3 bases and J 1 base, leaving 8 bases between the germline ends. CDR3 size: 14 residues. The germline V gene has CDR1 SGHRS and CDR2 YFSETQ. The CDR3 nucleotides read TGCGCCAGCAGCTGGCAGGGGGCCAAAAACATTCAGTACTTC. Its translation: CASSWQGAKNIQYF.

J is TRBJ1-1 and V is TRBV12-3 or TRBV12-4, with a weak D call TRBD1 (5 bases). The CDR3 loop spans 14 amino acids. The ends were cut back, 6 bases at V and 1 base at J, with 12 bases in the middle. CDR3 DNA sequence: TGTGCCAGCAGCTGGGACGGACCGAACACTGAAGCTTTCTTT. Amino acids: CASSWDGPNTEAFF.

The V gene is TRBV10-2, the J gene TRBJ1-4, with 8 bases that match TRBD1. Germline V gene data show CDR1 as WSHSY and CDR2 as SAAADI. CDR3 length: 16 residues. Germline trimming cut 7 bases from V and 0 bases from J; bases unmatched to any gene: 7. The CDR3 region is CASTDLTGATNEKLFF. For the CDR3, the DNA is TGCGCCAGCACTGATCTGACAGGGGCAACTAATGAAAAACTGTTTTTT.

The sample holds many counts of this clonotype. The chain uses TRBV5-1 and TRBJ2-1, with 8 bases aligning to TRBD1. Germline V gives CDR1 SGHRS, CDR2 YFSETQ. The CDR3 totals 15 residues. V shed 5 bases, J shed 0 bases, and the junction held 4 bases outside the gene matches. The CDR3: CASRQGGTSYNEQFF. CDR3 bases: TGCGCCAGCAGACAGGGGGGAACCTCCTACAATGAGCAGTTCTTC.

This clonotype was counted only a few times. This rearrangement joins TRBV18 to TRBJ2-3; 7 bases line up with TRBD1. V gave up 3 bases and J gave up 4 bases; unmatched junction bases: 4. Germline loops: CDR1 KGHSH, CDR2 LQKENI. The CDR3 runs 14 residues. The CDR3 DNA reads TGTGCCAGCTCACCCGCCAGGGGGTCAGATACGCAGTATTTT. This gives the protein CASSPARGSDTQYF.

V usage is TRBV6-1 and J usage is TRBJ2-1, with TRBD2 matching over 15 bases. The CDR3 spans 16 residues. Losses at the gene ends were 4 bases for V and 6 bases for J; bases not matched to a gene: 4. Looked up from germline, CDR1 is MNHNS and CDR2 is SASEGT. CDR3 sequence: CASSGGLAGGGNEQFF. The CDR3 DNA sequence: TGTGCCAGCAGTGGGGGACTAGCGGGGGGAGGCAATGAGCAGTTCTTC.

This clonotype has a handful of counts. The chain joins TRBV24-1 to TRBJ1-2; 7 bases are shared with TRBD1. The CDR3 covers 15 residues. CDR1 and CDR2 from the germline V gene are KGHDR and SFDVKD. The J segment lost 8 bases and the V segment lost 3 bases, leaving 11 bases of the junction unmatched. The CDR3 region is CATSDTPTGTEGYTF. The CDR3 region has the DNA TGTGCCACCAGTGATACTCCAACCGGGACAGAAGGCTACACCTTC.

This clonotype occurred a few times. This rearrangement joins TRBV2 to TRBJ2-5, with TRBD2 matching 12 bases. Germline CDR1 SNHLY, CDR2 FYNNEI. Losses at the gene ends were 2 bases for V and 3 bases for J; bases not matched to a gene: 4. This CDR3 comprises 16 residues. CDR3 bases: TGTGCCAGCAGTGAAAGGCTAGCGGGGGGGGAAGAGACCCAGTACTTC. Translated, it gives CASSERLAGGEETQYF.

This chain joins TRBV19 and TRBJ2-3; 7 bases are shared with TRBD1. Losses at the gene ends were 3 bases for V and 4 bases for J; bases not matched to a gene: 1. The CDR3 spans 13 residues. Germline V gives CDR1 LNHDA, CDR2 SQIVND (reference sequence). The CDR3 nucleotides read TGTGCCAGTAGTATGACAGGGTCAGATACGCAGTATTTT. Amino acid sequence: CASSMTGSDTQYF.

This chain connects TRBV7-9 to TRBJ2-7, with 9 bases identical to TRBD1. The CDR3 consists of 16 residues. CDR1 and CDR2 from the germline V gene are SEHNR and FQNEAQ (reference sequence). V was clipped by 6 bases and J by 4 bases; unmatched bases: 13. The CDR3 here is CASSTSPGQGRYEQYF. CDR3 nucleotide sequence: TGTGCCAGCAGTACCAGCCCGGGACAGGGACGTTACGAGCAGTACTTC. The variable domain in full, with the rest retrieved from reference TRBV7-9 and TRBJ2-7, is DTGVSQNPRHKITKRGQNVTFRCDPISEHNRLYWYRQTLGQGPEFLTYFQNEAQLEKSRLLSDRFSAERPKGSFSTLEIQRTEQGDSAMYLCASSTSPGQGRYEQYFGPGTRLTVT.

The rearrangement joins TRBV5-1 to TRBJ2-5; D is perhaps TRBD2 (6 bases). The V end was cut by 5 bases, the J end by 4 bases, with 15 bases between. The V gene's germline CDR1 is SGHRS and CDR2 YFSETQ. This CDR3 region has 14 residues. This CDR3 is CASRRGGSGETQYF. The CDR3 coding sequence is TGCGCCAGCAGGCGTGGGGGGAGCGGAGAGACCCAGTACTTC.

This chain links TRBV27 with TRBJ1-2; 7 nucleotides agree with TRBD1. Trimming at V came to 5 bases and at J to 3 bases, leaving 6 bases not matched to a gene. CDR1 MNHEY and CDR2 SMNVEV come from the germline V gene (reference sequence). The CDR3 runs to 14 residues. The CDR3 DNA reads TGTGCCAGCAGTCGCAGCGACAGGGACTATGGCTACACCTTC. Residues: CASSRSDRDYGYTF.

The chain uses TRBV20-1 and TRBJ1-2; unclear D gene. Germline values: CDR1 DFQATT, CDR2 SNEGSKA (reference sequence). The germline V and J ends were trimmed by 1 base and 3 bases, with 9 bases remaining between them. CDR3 length: 13 residues. The DNA for the CDR3 is TGCAGTGCTAGAGGGACGGGCCACTATGGCTACACCTTC. As protein: CSARGTGHYGYTF.

This clonotype was detected only once. The CDR3 here is CASRNSGGSHEAQYF. Here the CDR3 DNA reads TGCGCCAGCAGGAATAGCGGGGGCTCCCACGAGGCGCAGTATTTT. The V call is TRBV5-1, the J call TRBJ2-3; 9 bases fit TRBD2. Germline CDR1 is SGHRS and CDR2 is YFSETQ. There are 15 residues in the CDR3. The V gene end was trimmed by 5 bases and the J gene end by 10 bases; junction bases not matched to a gene: 14.

In its sample, this clonotype was seen a few times. The V gene is TRBV12-3 or TRBV12-4, the J gene TRBJ2-5; 10 nucleotides line up with TRBD2. V lost 1 base to trimming and J lost 0 bases; unmatched junction nucleotides: 2. The CDR3 is 16 residues long. CDR3 DNA: TGTGCCAGCAGTTTAGAACTAGCGGGGTACCAAGAGACCCAGTACTTC. Residues: CASSLELAGYQETQYF.

There are a few counts of this clonotype. The chain recombines TRBV27 with TRBJ2-7, with TRBD1 identical over 7 bases. The ends lost 2 bases at V and 2 bases at J; junction bases unmatched: 6. Germline CDR1 is MNHEY and CDR2 is SMNVEV (reference sequence). The CDR3 extends over 15 amino acids. For the CDR3, the DNA is TGTGCCAGCAGTTTAGCGACAGGGTTGGCCTACGAGCAGTACTTC. It specifies CASSLATGLAYEQYF.

This clonotype was observed a few times. This chain links TRBV18 with TRBJ1-2; TRBD1 might be the D (5 bases). Trimming removed 5 bases at V and 8 bases at J, with 12 bases between. The CDR3 has 12 residues. CDR1 is KGHSH, CDR2 LQKENI, per germline. Here the CDR3 DNA reads TGTGCCAGCTCAACTCGACAGTCCGGCTACACCTTC. Amino acid sequence: CASSTRQSGYTF.

The CDR3 DNA is TGTGCCAGCAGTTTCGGACAGGGGGAATATGGCTACACCTTC. Translating it yields CASSFGQGEYGYTF. The rearrangement joins TRBV6-2 or TRBV6-3 to TRBJ1-2; TRBD1 aligns across 10 bases. The CDR3 totals 14 residues. After removal of 4 bases from V and 5 bases from J, the junction contained 4 bases not matched to a gene. Germline lookup yields CDR1 MNHEY and CDR2 SVGEGT.